This T cell receptor beta chain stems from a study of CD8 T cells in ankylosing spondylitis. General study points: The study identified a TCR beta motif of roughly eight highly homologous variants that appeared characteristic of ankylosing spondylitis blood. Significantly higher representation of disease-linked clones was reported for matched ankylosing spondylitis synovial fluid.

TCRdb re-called the 5' RACE reads through MiXCR, storing one row per CDR3 protein. The sample lists approximately 100,000 distinct CDR3 sequences, roughly 8.7% occurring once. This clonotype appeared many times. Its antigen remains unknown. The junction had 7 bases not matched to a gene; V was cut back by 5 bases and J by 4 bases. The CDR3 loop spans 15 amino acids. Germline assignment: CDR1 MNHEY and CDR2 SVGEGT. The receptor was derived from a male donor with ankylosing spondylitis or in good health (not recorded which). Sequencing input: blood, either unsorted or a sorted T cell fraction (not recorded which). The V call is TRBV6-2 or TRBV6-3, the J call TRBJ2-1; 8 positions match TRBD1. The CDR3 bases are TGTGCCAGCAGTCACAGACAGGGGTGGTACAATGAGCAGTTCTTC. It is translated as CASSHRQGWYNEQFF.